This T cell receptor (beta chain) was retrieved from a study of CD8 T cells in ankylosing spondylitis. Comments on this clonotype: Its antigen is not identified.

Whole-study results and caveats: The study looked at matched synovial fluid samples from ankylosing spondylitis patients. Disease-linked clones were reported to be significantly enriched there.

V lost 7 bases, J lost 3 bases, and 16 bases lay in between. This CDR3 comprises 14 residues. CDR1 MNHNS and CDR2 SASEGT come from the germline V gene. TCRdb ran MiXCR on the 5' RACE reads and lists one entry per CDR3 protein. The sample holds 200,000 to 300,000 distinct CDR3 sequences, 32% seen once. The TCR sequence derives from a male donor with ankylosing spondylitis or in good health (not recorded which). Sequenced: blood, either unsorted or a sorted T cell fraction (not recorded which). This rearrangement joins TRBV6-1 to TRBJ2-7; no firm D call. The CDR3, as DNA: TGTGCCAGCACTCCGTGGTCTAACAACTACGAGCAGTACTTC. It translates to CASTPWSNNYEQYF.